These 14 T cell receptor beta chains were all obtained from the same sample, sequenced in a study of blood T cell repertoires in COVID-19. Using immunoSEQ multiplex PCR, the repertoire was profiled, and TCRdb retains in-frame clones only, with some absent. Altogether tens of thousands of clones are present, 65% to 80% being singletons, with the ten largest covering around 25%. Material: peripheral blood. These receptors were obtained from a human donor in a cohort sampled during active COVID-19.

This chain's CDR3 is CSTGTGGYNEQFF. As DNA, the CDR3 is TGCAGCACGGGGACAGGGGGCTACAATGAGCAGTTCTTC. The chain combines TRBV29-1 with TRBJ2-1; 11 bases line up with TRBD1. With 8 bases clipped from V and 3 bases from J, the junction kept 3 bases outside the gene matches. This CDR3 is built from 13 residues. CDR1 is SQVTM and CDR2 is ANQGSEA in the germline V gene.

The chain links TRBV5-1 to TRBJ2-5; no reliable D call. The V gene lost 0 bases and the J gene lost 5 bases, with 14 bases spanning the gap. Per the germline V gene, CDR1 is SGHRS and CDR2 is YFSETQ. There are 15 residues in the CDR3. CDR3 in DNA: TGCGCCAGCAGCTTGGCTTCTAGTCTTTACGAGACCCAGTACTTC. Translated, it gives CASSLASSLYETQYF.

A few counts support this clone. J is TRBJ2-7 and V is TRBV28; TRBD2 matches 10 bases. From germline, CDR1 is MDHEN and CDR2 SYDVKM. The CDR3 has 15 residues. Trimming removed 8 bases from V and 6 bases from J; junction bases left unmatched: 13. The CDR3 protein is CASLRIAGGSVEQYF. CDR3 nucleotides: TGTGCCAGCCTCCGGATAGCGGGAGGTTCAGTCGAGCAGTACTTC.

The chain carries TRBV5-1 and TRBJ2-5; 11 positions agree with TRBD1. CDR3 length equals 16 residues. CDR1 is SGHRS and CDR2 is YFSETQ in the germline V gene. Unmatched junction bases numbered 10, after V lost 4 bases and J lost 5 bases. The chain's CDR3 is CASSPTGQGAGETQYF. CDR3 nucleotide sequence: TGCGCCAGCAGCCCTACCGGACAGGGGGCTGGGGAGACCCAGTACTTC.

The chain links TRBV28 to TRBJ2-5; tentative D call: TRBD1 (6 bases). The V end lost 4 bases, the J end lost 0 bases, and 12 bases lay between the germline ends. The CDR3 is 15 residues long. Germline V lookup: CDR1 MDHEN, CDR2 SYDVKM. CDR3 sequence (DNA): TGTGCCAGCAGTTCCCCGGGACACAACCAAGAGACCCAGTACTTC. Translation gives CASSSPGHNQETQYF.

This clone was seen a single time. CDR3 sequence (DNA): TGCGCCAGCAGCCAGAGACAGAACTACGAGCAGTACTTC. It is translated as CASSQRQNYEQYF. The chain combines TRBV4-1 with TRBJ2-7, with D possibly matching TRBD1 (5 bases). The CDR3 covers 13 residues. Germline V gene data show CDR1 as MGHRA and CDR2 as YSYEKL. Trimming removed 3 bases from V and 3 bases from J, with 9 bases in between.

The chain combines TRBV5-1 with TRBJ2-3; D remains unclear. Trimming shortened V by 5 bases and J by 2 bases, and 6 bases separated the two germline ends. In germline, CDR1 is SGHRS, CDR2 YFSETQ. This CDR3 spans 12 amino acids. The CDR3 loop is CASSGSTDTQYF. The CDR3 nucleotides are TGCGCCAGCAGTGGCTCCACAGATACGCAGTATTTT.

The rearrangement uses TRBV9 and TRBJ2-1, with 13 bases fitting TRBD2. The germline gives CDR1 SGDLS, CDR2 YYNGEE. The CDR3 is 18 amino acids. Losses at the gene ends were 4 bases for V and 8 bases for J; bases not matched to a gene: 15. CDR3 sequence: CASSRTFGLAGVGDEQFF. CDR3 nucleotides: TGTGCCAGCAGCCGTACTTTCGGACTAGCGGGAGTCGGGGATGAGCAGTTCTTC.

The rearrangement joins TRBV5-1 to TRBJ2-1, with TRBD2 matching over 8 bases. Per germline, CDR1 SGHRS and CDR2 YFSETQ. With 4 bases clipped from V and 8 bases from J, the junction kept 14 bases outside the gene matches. CDR3 size: 16 residues. CDR3 region: CASSPDGGVARDEQFF. The CDR3 DNA is TGCGCCAGCAGCCCGGACGGGGGGGTGGCTAGGGATGAGCAGTTCTTC.

The V call is TRBV7-2, the J call TRBJ2-2; no firm D call. V was shortened by 5 bases and J by 6 bases, with 10 bases between the two germline ends. This CDR3 spans 13 amino acids. The V gene's germline CDR1 is SGHTA and CDR2 FQGNSA. CDR3 residues: CASSRITSGELFF. In DNA form, the CDR3 reads TGTGCCAGCAGCCGTATCACTTCCGGGGAGCTGTTTTTT.

This chain links TRBV11-2 with TRBJ2-7; 9 bases fit TRBD2. V shed 2 bases and J 0 bases; nucleotides not matched to a gene: 5. This CDR3 has 16 residues. Germline lookup yields CDR1 SGHAT and CDR2 FQNNGV. Written as DNA, the CDR3 is TGTGCCAGCAGCTTAAATAGCGGGGGTCTCTCCTACGAGCAGTACTTC. Translated, it gives CASSLNSGGLSYEQYF. Full variable domain (missing parts from reference TRBV11-2 and TRBJ2-7): EAGVAQSPRYKIIEKRQSVAFWCNPISGHATLYWYQQILGQGPKLLIQFQNNGVVDDSQLPKDRFSAERLKGVDSTLKIQPAKLEDSAVYLCASSLNSGGLSYEQYFGPGTRLTVT.

The V gene is TRBV19, the J gene TRBJ2-2, with 7 bases lining up with TRBD1. V lost 6 bases and J lost 2; bases outside the gene matches: 6. Germline assignment: CDR1 LNHDA and CDR2 SQIVND (reference sequence). The CDR3 is 15 residues long. In DNA, the CDR3 is TGTGCCAGTAGACGGACAGGTTCAAACACCGGGGAGCTGTTTTTT. Its translation: CASRRTGSNTGELFF.

This clone was observed once. The chain recombines TRBV6-1 with TRBJ1-1; the D gene is possibly TRBD1 (6 bases). The CDR3 runs to 15 residues. V dropped 3 bases and J dropped 4 bases, with 15 bases sitting between them. Germline lookup yields CDR1 MNHNS and CDR2 SASEGT. CDR3 amino acids: CASSDRGFRATEAFF. CDR3 DNA: TGTGCCAGCAGTGACAGGGGATTTCGAGCCACTGAAGCTTTCTTT.

J is TRBJ1-6 and V is TRBV4-1; TRBD1 agrees at 9 bases. CDR1 is MGHRA and CDR2 is YSYEKL in the germline V gene. This CDR3 contains 16 residues. V gave up 0 bases and J gave up 8 bases; unmatched junction bases: 5. The CDR3 here is CASSQEGTGKDSPLHF. CDR3 sequence (DNA): TGCGCCAGCAGCCAAGAAGGGACAGGGAAGGATTCACCCCTCCACTTT.